The 9 T cell receptor beta chains given below trace back to one sample, sequenced in a study of breast tumors, draining lymph nodes, adjacent tissues. TCRdb passed the multiplex PCR reads through MiXCR, listing each CDR3 protein once. Here the sample spans some 230,000 distinct CDR3 sequences, less than 40% being singletons. Samples came from axillary lymph nodes draining the breast cancer. Sequencing used axillary lymph node tissue. Receptor source: a female donor with breast cancer. Some clones in this sample may be carry-over from other donors' samples.

This rearrangement joins TRBV20-1 to TRBJ1-2; possibly TRBD1 for D (5 bases). This CDR3 is built from 11 residues. Trimming took 1 base from V and 13 from J, leaving 13 bases between them. CDR1 DFQATT and CDR2 SNEGSKA come from the germline V gene (reference sequence). The CDR3 sequence: CSARGWGTFTF. The DNA for the CDR3 is TGCAGTGCTAGAGGATGGGGGACCTTCACCTTC.

The V gene is TRBV12-3 or TRBV12-4, the J gene TRBJ1-1; TRBD1 is a possible D gene (5 bases). The CDR3 consists of 14 residues. V lost 2 bases to trimming and J lost 5 bases, with 12 bases between them. The CDR3 bases are TGTGCCAGCAGTTTATGGGGGAGGTCAACTGAAGCTTTCTTT. This codes for CASSLWGRSTEAFF.

This clonotype was detected many times. CDR3 protein: CASSLRDRAGQPQHF. The CDR3 DNA reads as TGTGCCAGCAGCTTGAGGGACAGGGCGGGTCAGCCCCAGCATTTT. V and J are TRBV5-6 and TRBJ1-5, with TRBD1 matching over 9 bases. Germline V gives CDR1 SGHDT, CDR2 YYEEEE. The J segment lost 6 bases and the V segment lost 1 base, leaving 5 bases of the junction unmatched. The CDR3 loop spans 15 amino acids.

The table lists this clonotype with many counts. The chain couples TRBV5-6 to TRBJ1-5; D not resolved. Germline assignment: CDR1 SGHDT and CDR2 YYEEEE. V was cut by 0 bases and J by 0 bases, with 10 bases left in between. The CDR3 is 16 residues long. CDR3 DNA sequence: TGTGCCAGCAGCTTGGGGTCAGAATATAGCAATCAGCCCCAGCATTTT. It translates to CASSLGSEYSNQPQHF.

In this sample, this clonotype turned up many times. The gene calls are TRBV5-4 and TRBJ1-6, with 10 bases fitting TRBD1. Germline lookup yields CDR1 SGHNT and CDR2 YYREEE (reference sequence). This CDR3 has 14 residues. V shed 4 bases and J 10 bases; nucleotides not matched to a gene: 5. CDR3 sequence: CASSRDRGHSPLHF. The CDR3, as DNA: TGTGCCAGCAGCAGAGACAGGGGGCACTCACCCCTCCACTTT.

The chain uses TRBV27 and TRBJ1-5; D is perhaps TRBD1 (5 bases). CDR1 and CDR2 from the germline V gene are MNHEY and SMNVEV (reference sequence). The V end was cut by 8 bases, the J end by 7 bases, with 15 bases between. There are 13 residues in the CDR3. In DNA, the CDR3 is TGTGCCAGCCGCGTGGGGGTTCGGCAGCCCCAGCATTTT. The encoded protein is CASRVGVRQPQHF.

The chain links TRBV2 to TRBJ1-4; D may be TRBD1 (5 bases). Germline lookup yields CDR1 SNHLY and CDR2 FYNNEI. This CDR3 has 14 residues. V lost 4 bases and J lost 2, with 8 bases in between. CDR3 coding DNA: TGTGCCAGCAGTGGGGACCAGACTAATGAAAAACTGTTTTTT. This translates into CASSGDQTNEKLFF.

The chain carries TRBV7-9 and TRBJ1-3; D possibly corresponds to TRBD1 (6 bases). This CDR3 region has 16 residues. Germline V gives CDR1 SEHNR, CDR2 FQNEAQ (reference sequence). V was trimmed by 3 bases and J by 7 bases, leaving 19 bases between them. The CDR3 here is CASSFYPRGLSNTIYF. The DNA of the CDR3 is TGTGCCAGCAGCTTCTACCCCAGGGGACTGTCGAACACCATATATTTT.

The table lists this clonotype with many counts. The gene calls are TRBV14 and TRBJ2-7; D is unclear. There are 13 residues in the CDR3. The germline gives CDR1 SGHDN, CDR2 FVKESK. Between the trimmed V and J ends, which lost 1 base and 4 bases, there was a span of 8 bases. The CDR3 protein is CASSQVVAYEQYF. For the CDR3, the DNA is TGTGCCAGCAGCCAAGTTGTGGCTTACGAGCAGTACTTC.